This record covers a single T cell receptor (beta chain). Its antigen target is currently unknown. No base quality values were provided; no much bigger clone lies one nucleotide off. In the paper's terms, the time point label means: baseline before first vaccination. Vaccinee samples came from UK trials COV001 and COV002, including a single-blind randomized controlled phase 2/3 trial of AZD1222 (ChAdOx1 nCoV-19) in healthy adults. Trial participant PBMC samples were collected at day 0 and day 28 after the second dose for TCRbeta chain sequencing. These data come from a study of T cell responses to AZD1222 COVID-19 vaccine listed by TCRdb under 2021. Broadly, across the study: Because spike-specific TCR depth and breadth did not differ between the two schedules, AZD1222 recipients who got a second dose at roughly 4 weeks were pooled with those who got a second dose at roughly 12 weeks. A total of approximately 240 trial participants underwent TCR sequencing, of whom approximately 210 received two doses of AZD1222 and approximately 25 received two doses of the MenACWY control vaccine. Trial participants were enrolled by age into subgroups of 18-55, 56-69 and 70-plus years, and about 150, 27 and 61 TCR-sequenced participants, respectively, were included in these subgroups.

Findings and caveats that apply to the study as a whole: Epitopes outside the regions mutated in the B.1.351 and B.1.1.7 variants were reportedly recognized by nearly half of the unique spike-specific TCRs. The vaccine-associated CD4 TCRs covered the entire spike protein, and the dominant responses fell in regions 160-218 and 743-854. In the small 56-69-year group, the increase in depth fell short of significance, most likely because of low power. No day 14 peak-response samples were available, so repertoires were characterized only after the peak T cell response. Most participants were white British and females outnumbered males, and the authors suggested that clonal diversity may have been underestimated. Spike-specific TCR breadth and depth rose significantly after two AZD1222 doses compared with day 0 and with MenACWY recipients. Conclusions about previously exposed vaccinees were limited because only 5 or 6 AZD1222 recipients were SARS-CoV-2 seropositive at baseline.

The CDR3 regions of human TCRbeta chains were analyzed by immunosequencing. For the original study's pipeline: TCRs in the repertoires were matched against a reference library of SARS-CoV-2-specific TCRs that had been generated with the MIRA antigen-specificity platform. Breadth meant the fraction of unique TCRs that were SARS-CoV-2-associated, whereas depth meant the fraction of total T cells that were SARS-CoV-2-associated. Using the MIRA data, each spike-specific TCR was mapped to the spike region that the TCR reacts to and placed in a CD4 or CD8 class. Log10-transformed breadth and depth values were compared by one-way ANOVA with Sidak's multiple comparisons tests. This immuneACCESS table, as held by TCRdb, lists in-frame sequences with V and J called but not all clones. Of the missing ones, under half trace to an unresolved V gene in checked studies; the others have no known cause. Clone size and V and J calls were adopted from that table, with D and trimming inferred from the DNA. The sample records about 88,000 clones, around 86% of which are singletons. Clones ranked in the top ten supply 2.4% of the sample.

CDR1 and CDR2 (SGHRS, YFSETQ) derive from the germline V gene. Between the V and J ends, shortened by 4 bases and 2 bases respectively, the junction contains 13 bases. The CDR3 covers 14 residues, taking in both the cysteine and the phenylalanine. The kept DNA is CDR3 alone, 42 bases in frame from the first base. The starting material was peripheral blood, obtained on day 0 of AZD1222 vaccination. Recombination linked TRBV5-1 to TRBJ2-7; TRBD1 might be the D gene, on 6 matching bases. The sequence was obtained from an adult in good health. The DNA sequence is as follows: TGCGCCAGCAGCCCTGCGACAGGTCCCTACGAGCAGTACTTC. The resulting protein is CASSPATGPYEQYF.